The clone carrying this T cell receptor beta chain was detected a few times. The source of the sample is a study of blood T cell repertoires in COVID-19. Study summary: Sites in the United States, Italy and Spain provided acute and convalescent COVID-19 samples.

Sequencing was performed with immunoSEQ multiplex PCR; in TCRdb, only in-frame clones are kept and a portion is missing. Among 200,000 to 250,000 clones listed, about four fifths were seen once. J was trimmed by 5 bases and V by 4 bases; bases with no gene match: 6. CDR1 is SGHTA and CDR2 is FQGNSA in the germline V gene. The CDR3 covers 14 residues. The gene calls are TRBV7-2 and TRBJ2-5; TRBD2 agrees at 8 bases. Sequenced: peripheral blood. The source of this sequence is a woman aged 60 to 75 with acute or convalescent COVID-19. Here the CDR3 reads CASSSGGAAETQYF. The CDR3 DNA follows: TGTGCCAGCAGCTCCGGGGGGGCCGCTGAGACCCAGTACTTC.